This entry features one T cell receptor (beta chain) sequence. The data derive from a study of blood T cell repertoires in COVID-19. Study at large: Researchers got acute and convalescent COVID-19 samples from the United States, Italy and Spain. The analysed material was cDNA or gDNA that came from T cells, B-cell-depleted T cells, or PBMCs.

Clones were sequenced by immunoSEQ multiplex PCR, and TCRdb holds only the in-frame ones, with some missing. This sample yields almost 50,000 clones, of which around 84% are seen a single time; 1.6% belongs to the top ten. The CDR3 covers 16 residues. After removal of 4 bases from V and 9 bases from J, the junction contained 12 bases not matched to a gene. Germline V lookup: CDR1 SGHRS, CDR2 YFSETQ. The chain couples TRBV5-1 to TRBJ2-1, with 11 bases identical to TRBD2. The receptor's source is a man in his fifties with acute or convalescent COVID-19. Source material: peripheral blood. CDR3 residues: CASSKLLAGGEGEQFF. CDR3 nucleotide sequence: TGCGCCAGCAGCAAACTCCTAGCGGGAGGCGAAGGTGAGCAGTTCTTC.